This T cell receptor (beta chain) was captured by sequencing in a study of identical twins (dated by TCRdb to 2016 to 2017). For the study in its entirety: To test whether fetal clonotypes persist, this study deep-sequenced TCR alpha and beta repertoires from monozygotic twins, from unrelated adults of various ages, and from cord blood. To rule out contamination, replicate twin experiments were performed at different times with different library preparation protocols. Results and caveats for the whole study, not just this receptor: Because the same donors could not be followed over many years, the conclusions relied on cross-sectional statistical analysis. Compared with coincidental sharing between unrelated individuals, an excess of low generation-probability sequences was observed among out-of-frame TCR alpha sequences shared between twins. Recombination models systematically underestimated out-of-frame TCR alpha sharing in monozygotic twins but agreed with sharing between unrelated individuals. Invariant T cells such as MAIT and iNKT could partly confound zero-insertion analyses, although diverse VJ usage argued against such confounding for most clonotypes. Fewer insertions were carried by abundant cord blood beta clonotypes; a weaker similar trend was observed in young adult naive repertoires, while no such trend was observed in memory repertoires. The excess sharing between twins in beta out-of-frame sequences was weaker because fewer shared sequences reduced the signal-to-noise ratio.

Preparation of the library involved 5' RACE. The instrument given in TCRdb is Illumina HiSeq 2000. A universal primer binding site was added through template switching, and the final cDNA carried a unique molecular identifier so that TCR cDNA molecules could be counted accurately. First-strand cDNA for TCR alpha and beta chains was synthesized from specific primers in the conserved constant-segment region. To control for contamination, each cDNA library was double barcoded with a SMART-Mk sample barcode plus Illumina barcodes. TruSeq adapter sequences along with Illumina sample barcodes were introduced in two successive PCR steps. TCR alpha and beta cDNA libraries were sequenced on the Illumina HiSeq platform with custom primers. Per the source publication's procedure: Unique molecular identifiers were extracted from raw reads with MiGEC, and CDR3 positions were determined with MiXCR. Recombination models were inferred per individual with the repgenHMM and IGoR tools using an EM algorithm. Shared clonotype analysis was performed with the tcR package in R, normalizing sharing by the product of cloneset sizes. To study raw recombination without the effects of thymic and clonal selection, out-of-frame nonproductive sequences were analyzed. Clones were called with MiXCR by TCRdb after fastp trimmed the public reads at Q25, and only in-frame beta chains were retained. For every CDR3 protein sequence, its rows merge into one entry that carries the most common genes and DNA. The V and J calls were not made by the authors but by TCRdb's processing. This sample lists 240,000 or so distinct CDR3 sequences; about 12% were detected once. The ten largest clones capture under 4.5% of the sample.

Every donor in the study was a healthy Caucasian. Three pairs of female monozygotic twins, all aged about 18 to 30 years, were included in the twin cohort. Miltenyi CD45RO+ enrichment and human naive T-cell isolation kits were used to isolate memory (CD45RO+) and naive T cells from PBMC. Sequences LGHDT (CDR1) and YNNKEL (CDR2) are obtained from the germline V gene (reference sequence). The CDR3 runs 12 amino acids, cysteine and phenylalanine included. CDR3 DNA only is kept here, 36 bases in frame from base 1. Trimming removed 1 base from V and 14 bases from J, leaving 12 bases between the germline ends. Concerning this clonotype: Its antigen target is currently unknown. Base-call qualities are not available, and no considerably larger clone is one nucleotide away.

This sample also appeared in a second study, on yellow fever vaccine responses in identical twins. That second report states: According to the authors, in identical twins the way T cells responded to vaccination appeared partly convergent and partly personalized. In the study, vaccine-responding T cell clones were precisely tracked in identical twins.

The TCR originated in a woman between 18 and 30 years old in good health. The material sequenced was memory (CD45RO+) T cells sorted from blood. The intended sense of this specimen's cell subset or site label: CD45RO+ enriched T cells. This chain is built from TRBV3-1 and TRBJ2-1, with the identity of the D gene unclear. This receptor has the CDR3 CASSQGVSNEFF. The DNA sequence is TGTGCCAGCAGCCAAGGGGTGTCCAACGAGTTCTTC.